This is a list of T cell receptor beta chains from one sample in a study of CD8+ T cells in alopecia areata. TCRdb keeps only in-frame clones here, not all; method: immunoSEQ multiplex PCR. The sample has approximately 170,000 clones, 55% to 75% seen once. The sample was CD4+ T cells sorted from blood, taken at week 24, from a patient treated with tofacitinib. The receptors originated from a human donor with alopecia areata. CDR3s include the opening cysteine and the closing phenylalanine or tryptophan. D genes are given only for firm matches. A row's size may be missing; if present it is once, few, many or a size class.

TRBV29-1	-	few	TRBJ1-1	TGCAGCGTCAGAGGGAACACTGAAGCTTTCTTT	CSVRGNTEAFF
TRBV19	-	-	TRBJ1-2	TGTGCCAGTAGTAAATTCCAAACCTCAGGGAGAGAAGGCTACACCTTC	CASSKFQTSGREGYTF
TRBV10-3	-	-	TRBJ1-2	TGTGCCATCAACACCCAGGGCTCTGGCTACACCTTC	CAINTQGSGYTF
TRBV5-1	TRBD1	-	TRBJ1-5	TGCGCCAGCAGCTTGGGCGACAGGGGCCAGCCCCAGCATTTT	CASSLGDRGQPQHF
TRBV29-1	-	-	TRBJ1-2	TGCAGCGTTTCCGGGCCCTATGGCTACACCTTC	CSVSGPYGYTF
TRBV5-1	TRBD1	-	TRBJ2-7	TGCGCCAGCAGCCCACGGACAGGTCTCGTTGAGCAGTACTTC	CASSPRTGLVEQYF
TRBV20-1	-	few	TRBJ2-7	TGCAGTGCTTTTCAGTCCTACGAGCAGTACTTC	CSAFQSYEQYF
TRBV9	-	-	TRBJ1-5	TGTGCCAGCAGCGTAGCTACGGGGGGTCTCCAGCATTTT	CASSVATGGLQHF
TRBV4-2	TRBD2	few	TRBJ2-1	TGTGCCAGCAGCCAAGGACTAGCCATTGAGCAGTTCTTC	CASSQGLAIEQFF
TRBV30	-	-	TRBJ2-7	TGTGCCTGGAGTGTATTGGGAGGGGGTTTCGACGAGCAGTACTTC	CAWSVLGGGFDEQYF
TRBV4-1	-	few	TRBJ1-2	TGCGCCAGCAGCCAAGAGGGGCCCTATGGCTACACCTTC	CASSQEGPYGYTF
TRBV5-6	-	-	TRBJ2-5	TGTGCCAGCAGCGGGGGACTGCCTACGGAGACCCAGTACTTC	CASSGGLPTETQYF
TRBV9	-	few	TRBJ2-3	TGTGCCAGCAGCGTAGAAAGGGGGGGTTACACAGATACGCAGTATTTT	CASSVERGGYTDTQYF
TRBV12-5	TRBD1	-	TRBJ1-5	TGTGCTAGTGGAGGGACAGGGGGCAATCAGCCCCAGCATTTT	CASGGTGGNQPQHF
TRBV29-1	TRBD1	-	TRBJ2-5	TGCAGCGTTGTTATAAGGACAGGTGGCGGTTGGCAAGAGACCCAGTACTTC	CSVVIRTGGGWQETQYF
TRBV27	-	-	TRBJ1-2	TGTGCCAGCAGTATCTCCCAGGGACGGTTCTATGGCTACACCTTC	CASSISQGRFYGYTF
TRBV19	-	-	TRBJ1-5	TGTGCCAGTAGTAGGCGGAGCAATCAGCCCCAGCATTTT	CASSRRSNQPQHF
TRBV29-1	TRBD2	-	TRBJ2-1	TGCAGCGTAGGACTAGCGGGGGGAGGTGAGCAGTTCTTC	CSVGLAGGGEQFF
TRBV29-1	-	once	TRBJ1-1	TGCAGCGTGGTGGACCCGGGAGAAGCTTTCTTT	CSVVDPGEAFF
TRBV29-1	TRBD1	-	TRBJ1-6	TGCAGCGTTGCAGCAGGACAGGGGGGTTCACCCCTCCACTTT	CSVAAGQGGSPLHF
TRBV5-1	-	-	TRBJ1-4	TGCGCCAGCAGCTTGGAAGCAGGGACGAATGAAAAACTGTTTTTT	CASSLEAGTNEKLFF
TRBV5-1	TRBD2	-	TRBJ2-5	TGCGCCAGCAGAAAACTAGCGGCCCAAGAGACCCAGTACTTC	CASRKLAAQETQYF
TRBV29-1	-	-	TRBJ1-1	TGCAGCGTTGAATTGGGGGCGCCGAACACTGAAGCTTTCTTT	CSVELGAPNTEAFF
TRBV6-5	TRBD1	-	TRBJ1-5	TGTGCCAGCAGTCCGGACAGGGGTTATCAGCCCCAGCATTTT	CASSPDRGYQPQHF
TRBV5-1	-	few	TRBJ1-3	TGCGCCAGCAGCTTGGTAGGGTCTGCTGGAAACACCATATATTTT	CASSLVGSAGNTIYF
TRBV19	-	-	TRBJ1-1	TGTGCCAGTAGTATTAGGGCCCTCACTGAAGCTTTCTTT	CASSIRALTEAFF
TRBV29-1	-	few	TRBJ2-3	TGCAGCGTTGAGGGGGGCACAGATACGCAGTATTTT	CSVEGGTDTQYF
TRBV11-2	TRBD2	few	TRBJ2-3	TGTGCCAGCAGCATACTAGCGGGGGGAATCACAGATACGCAGTATTTT	CASSILAGGITDTQYF
TRBV5-1	-	few	TRBJ1-2	TGCGCCAGCAGCTTTAGTGGAGACTATGGCTACACCTTC	CASSFSGDYGYTF
TRBV29-1	-	-	TRBJ2-4	TGCAGCGCTTACACTGGGATAAACATTCAGTACTTC	CSAYTGINIQYF
TRBV6-5	-	once	TRBJ1-1	TGTGCCAGTCGAGGTAAACCCCCGAACACTGAAGCTTTCTTT	CASRGKPPNTEAFF
TRBV7-3	TRBD2	-	TRBJ2-5	TGTGCCAGCAGCACCTCTAGCGGTGTAGGCGAGACCCAGTACTTC	CASSTSSGVGETQYF